This entry lists 28 T cell receptor beta chains sequenced from one sample in a study of shared clonotypes between healthy human individuals. Terminally differentiated effector memory CD45RA+ cells were excluded from the naive CD8 cells, which were CD45RO-negative and positively selected for CCR7. Sequencing was performed with immunoSEQ multiplex PCR; in TCRdb, only in-frame clones are kept and a portion is missing. The sample carries a few hundred thousand clones, just under 97% recorded once. The sample consisted of naive CD8+ T cells sorted from blood. All receptors come from a woman in her 30s in good health.

The chain employs TRBV6-1 and TRBJ1-5; D remains ambiguous. The V end lost 4 bases, the J end lost 0 bases, and 10 bases lay between the germline ends. The germline gives CDR1 MNHNS, CDR2 SASEGT. The CDR3 runs 15 residues. The CDR3 here is CASSGAGHSNQPQHF. The DNA of the CDR3 is TGTGCCAGCAGTGGGGCAGGCCATAGCAATCAGCCCCAGCATTTT.

This chain joins TRBV27 and TRBJ2-7; a weak D match, TRBD1 (5 bases). Germline V gene lookup returns CDR1 MNHEY and CDR2 SMNVEV (reference sequence). V was trimmed by 4 bases and J by 6 bases, leaving 16 bases between them. CDR3 length: 14 amino acids. For the CDR3, the DNA is TGTGCCAGCAGTTCCCAGGGCAGGGTTGGCGAGCAGTACTTC. Encoded protein: CASSSQGRVGEQYF.

The rearrangement joins TRBV7-8 to TRBJ1-1; tentative D call: TRBD1 (5 bases). V was cut by 1 base and J by 1 base, with 16 bases left in between. This CDR3 is built from 17 residues. Looked up from germline, CDR1 is SGHVS and CDR2 is FQNEAQ. The CDR3 DNA reads as TGTGCCAGCAGCTTAGAATTCAGGGTTAGGAGGAACACTGAAGCTTTCTTT. Encoded protein: CASSLEFRVRRNTEAFF.

V is TRBV11-2 and J is TRBJ2-1; D not resolved. V dropped 8 bases and J dropped 4 bases, with 6 bases sitting between them. CDR1 SGHAT and CDR2 FQNNGV come from the germline V gene. The CDR3 runs 11 residues. The CDR3 DNA follows: TGTGCCAGCGGCCGATACAATGAGCAGTTCTTC. Its translation is CASGRYNEQFF.

This clone was counted once. The chain carries TRBV28 and TRBJ2-1; 8 bases match TRBD2. Germline lookup yields CDR1 MDHEN and CDR2 SYDVKM. The CDR3 extends over 14 amino acids. V lost 3 bases and J lost 4; bases outside the gene matches: 2. The CDR3 coding sequence is TGTGCCAGCAGTTTCGGGGGGGGATACAATGAGCAGTTCTTC. This gives the protein CASSFGGGYNEQFF.

The chain has TRBV27 and TRBJ2-7; 9 bases fit TRBD2. The germline CDR1 and CDR2 sequences are MNHEY and SMNVEV (reference sequence). This CDR3 is 15 amino acids long. Germline trimming cut 3 bases from V and 4 bases from J; bases unmatched to any gene: 7. This CDR3 is CASSFFGSGSYEQYF. The CDR3 DNA reads TGTGCCAGCAGTTTTTTCGGTAGCGGGAGTTACGAGCAGTACTTC.

V and J are TRBV16 and TRBJ1-2, with 7 bases matching TRBD1. This CDR3 region has 15 residues. V lost 3 bases, J lost 0 bases, and 4 bases stayed unmatched. The germline V gene encodes CDR1 KGHSY and CDR2 FQNENV. CDR3 amino acids: CASSHQGTANYGYTF. The CDR3 region has the DNA TGTGCCAGCAGCCACCAGGGGACAGCTAACTATGGCTACACCTTC. Full variable domain (missing parts from reference TRBV16 and TRBJ1-2): GEEVAQTPKHLVRGEGQKAKLYCAPIKGHSYVFWYQQVLKNEFKFLISFQNENVFDETGMPKERFSAKCLPNSPCSLEIQATKLEDSAVYFCASSHQGTANYGYTFGSGTRLTVV.

V is TRBV4-1 and J is TRBJ2-7; D gene uncertain. CDR1 and CDR2 from the germline V gene are MGHRA and YSYEKL. The CDR3 is 14 amino acids. The V end lost 4 bases, the J end lost 0 bases, and 10 bases lay between the germline ends. The CDR3 DNA follows: TGCGCCAGCAGCCCTATACTAATCTCCTACGAGCAGTACTTC. Translation gives CASSPILISYEQYF.

CDR3 loop: CASTLSPGSYNEQFF. CDR3 nucleotides: TGTGCCAGCACTCTGAGTCCTGGGTCTTACAATGAGCAGTTCTTC. The rearrangement links TRBV27 to TRBJ2-1; D uncertain. CDR1 MNHEY and CDR2 SMNVEV come from the germline V gene (reference sequence). The CDR3 has 15 residues. V was trimmed by 7 bases and J by 4 bases, leaving 17 bases between them.

The chain joins TRBV27 to TRBJ2-5, with 7 bases that match TRBD1. Germline-derived CDR1 and CDR2 are MNHEY and SMNVEV (reference sequence). Trimming removed 6 bases from V and 3 bases from J; junction bases left unmatched: 10. CDR3 length: 15 amino acids. The CDR3 region is CASRMTGYGEETQYF. The CDR3 region has the DNA TGTGCCAGCAGAATGACAGGGTATGGGGAAGAGACCCAGTACTTC.

The chain couples TRBV7-2 to TRBJ2-5, with 7 bases that match TRBD1. This CDR3 comprises 14 residues. Germline values: CDR1 SGHTA, CDR2 FQGNSA. Trimming removed 5 bases from V and 9 bases from J; junction bases left unmatched: 12. This CDR3 is CASSLRRTQGAQYF. The DNA for the CDR3 is TGTGCCAGCAGCCTCCGACGAACTCAGGGGGCCCAGTACTTC.

Regarding this clone: Different DNA sequences within this sample yield the same CDR3. This rearrangement joins TRBV27 to TRBJ2-7; 10 nucleotides agree with TRBD2. CDR3 length: 13 residues. Per germline, CDR1 MNHEY and CDR2 SMNVEV (reference sequence). V shed 6 bases, J shed 4 bases, and the junction held 3 bases outside the gene matches. The CDR3 protein is CASRAGGGYEQYF. The CDR3 bases are TGTGCCAGCAGAGCGGGAGGGGGGTACGAGCAGTACTTC.

The V gene is TRBV28, the J gene TRBJ1-2, with D unclear. Germline V gene data show CDR1 as MDHEN and CDR2 as SYDVKM. V lost 7 bases and J 2 bases, leaving 29 bases between the germline ends. The CDR3 has 19 residues. The CDR3 nucleotides read TGTGCCAGCAACTCATTCAGAGAAGGACCCTTCGACGGGAACTATGGCTACACCTTC. Residues: CASNSFREGPFDGNYGYTF.

The CDR3: CASRSGLAGDTGELFF. The CDR3 nucleotides read TGTGCCAGCAGGTCCGGACTAGCGGGAGACACCGGGGAGCTGTTTTTT. This chain joins TRBV7-7 and TRBJ2-2; 13 nucleotides match TRBD2. Germline V gene data show CDR1 as SSHAT and CDR2 as FNYEAQ (reference sequence). The V gene end was trimmed by 6 bases and the J gene end by 3 bases; junction bases not matched to a gene: 4. The CDR3 totals 16 residues.

The rearrangement uses TRBV4-1 and TRBJ2-2; no clear D. This CDR3 comprises 16 residues. With 4 bases removed from V and 4 bases from J, the gap between germline ends came to 16 bases. The V gene's germline CDR1 is MGHRA and CDR2 YSYEKL. As DNA, the CDR3 is TGCGCCAGCAGCCTTCCTCTAAGGCAACTCACCGGGGAGCTGTTTTTT. It yields the protein CASSLPLRQLTGELFF.

The rearrangement uses TRBV27 and TRBJ2-5; 10 nucleotides align to TRBD2. V shed 5 bases, J shed 4 bases, and the junction held 13 bases outside the gene matches. The CDR3 contains 17 residues. Germline CDR1 reads MNHEY; CDR2 reads SMNVEV (reference sequence). CDR3 coding DNA: TGTGCCAGCAGTCCAGGGACTAGCGCCCCGTGGGGAGAGACCCAGTACTTC. It is translated as CASSPGTSAPWGETQYF.

V usage is TRBV11-2 and J usage is TRBJ2-7; 10 nucleotides match TRBD2. Germline V gives CDR1 SGHAT, CDR2 FQNNGV. Trimming took 1 base from V and 3 from J; bases not matched to a gene: 9. The CDR3 sequence is 17 residues long. Written as DNA, the CDR3 is TGTGCCAGCAGCTTAGGACTAGCGGGCGGGGAAGGCTACGAGCAGTACTTC. Amino acids: CASSLGLAGGEGYEQYF.

This rearrangement joins TRBV27 to TRBJ2-4; 8 bases are shared with TRBD2. In germline, CDR1 is MNHEY, CDR2 SMNVEV (reference sequence). V was pared by 5 bases and J by 2 bases, with 8 bases of the junction left unmatched. The CDR3 runs to 16 residues. The CDR3 reads CASSPAREGTKNIQYF. Here the CDR3 DNA reads TGTGCCAGCAGTCCCGCTCGGGAGGGTACCAAAAACATTCAGTACTTC.

This rearrangement joins TRBV11-2 to TRBJ2-2; D is uncertain. CDR1 is SGHAT, CDR2 FQNNGV, per germline. The CDR3 has 13 residues. The ends were cut back, 3 bases at V and 6 bases at J, with 8 bases in the middle. CDR3 in amino acids: CASSFFGAGELFF. CDR3 nucleotide sequence: TGTGCCAGCAGCTTTTTTGGAGCCGGGGAGCTGTTTTTT.

Written as DNA, the CDR3 is TGTGCCAGTTTGGGACAGGGGATTGGGTACGAGCAGTACTTC. This gives the protein CASLGQGIGYEQYF. The J gene is TRBJ2-7, the V gene TRBV11-3, with TRBD1 matching 10 bases. The CDR3 contains 14 residues. Germline-derived CDR1 and CDR2 are SGHNT and YENEEA. The V and J ends lost 9 bases and 4 bases, in that order; junction bases with no gene match: 9.

The chain employs TRBV7-9 and TRBJ1-5; D may be TRBD1 (6 bases). Trimming stripped 4 bases from V and 6 bases from J, with 19 bases between. The germline gives CDR1 SEHNR, CDR2 FQNEAQ (reference sequence). The CDR3 spans 16 residues. CDR3 amino acids: CASSSFRGGGPQPQHF. CDR3 nucleotides: TGTGCCAGCAGCTCATTCAGGGGAGGGGGACCTCAGCCCCAGCATTTT.

J is TRBJ2-3 and V is TRBV25-1; D perhaps matches TRBD2 (6 bases). The CDR3 consists of 16 residues. The V end was cut by 3 bases, the J end by 2 bases, with 15 bases between. Germline loops: CDR1 MGHDK, CDR2 SYGVNS. This CDR3 is CASSDWASALTDTQYF. CDR3 nucleotides: TGTGCCAGCAGTGACTGGGCTAGCGCCCTCACAGATACGCAGTATTTT.

The chain joins TRBV19 to TRBJ1-1; D is unresolved. Germline assignment: CDR1 LNHDA and CDR2 SQIVND (reference sequence). Trimming took 5 bases from V and 11 from J, leaving 12 bases between them. The CDR3 sequence is 11 residues long. The CDR3 nucleotides read TGTGCCAGTAGTTACCCACTCGGGGCTTTCTTT. It is translated as CASSYPLGAFF.

This clone was found once. The V call is TRBV9, the J call TRBJ1-6; a possible D gene is TRBD1 (6 bases). Deletions cut 4 bases from V and 7 bases from J, with 21 bases between. This CDR3 is built from 17 residues. The germline V gene encodes CDR1 SGDLS and CDR2 YYNGEE. The CDR3 nucleotides read TGTGCCAGCAGCCCCCGAGATAGGGGGGCAATAAATTCACCCCTCCACTTT. It codes for CASSPRDRGAINSPLHF.

V is TRBV5-6 and J is TRBJ2-1; the D gene is possibly TRBD2 (5 bases). There are 13 residues in the CDR3. V was shortened by 3 bases and J by 6 bases, with 10 bases between the two germline ends. CDR1 is SGHDT and CDR2 is YYEEEE in the germline V gene. CDR3 in DNA: TGTGCCAGCAGCTCCGGACTGGGCAATGAGCAGTTCTTC. It yields the protein CASSSGLGNEQFF.

CDR3 DNA: TGCAGCGTTACGGCTACGGAGTCCTACAATGAGCAGTTCTTC. Its protein product is CSVTATESYNEQFF. The V call is TRBV29-1, the J call TRBJ2-1; D not resolved. The length of the CDR3 is 14 residues. The V gene's germline CDR1 is SQVTM and CDR2 ANQGSEA. V lost 5 bases to trimming and J lost 1 base, with 12 bases between them.

The rearrangement joins TRBV4-2 to TRBJ2-1; 7 bases align to TRBD2. The CDR3 is made up of 17 amino acids. V lost 3 bases to trimming and J lost 9 bases; unmatched junction nucleotides: 17. Per germline, CDR1 LGHNA and CDR2 YNFKEQ. The DNA of the CDR3 is TGTGCCAGCAGCCACCCGTCCCGGCTAGCGGAGGGTGGTGAGCAGTTCTTC. Residues: CASSHPSRLAEGGEQFF.

The V gene is TRBV14, the J gene TRBJ1-2; D may be TRBD1 (6 bases). The CDR3 sequence is 14 residues long. Trimming pared 5 bases from V and 5 bases from J, leaving 15 bases between. Germline assignment: CDR1 SGHDN and CDR2 FVKESK. This chain's CDR3 is CASSKTTGPYGYTF. CDR3 in DNA: TGTGCCAGCAGCAAGACGACAGGTCCATATGGCTACACCTTC.